Presented here are 27 T cell receptor beta chains from one specimen sequenced in a study of CD8 T cell repertoires and influenza. Study observations and caveats: In every donor, TRBV19 dominated the M1-specific TCR beta repertoire at roughly 50% to 90%. Only about half of M1-specific TCRs carried the canonical 11-mer xRSx CDR3 beta motif.

The template was cDNA reverse transcribed from around 100-300 ng of total RNA. Using immunoSEQ multiplex PCR, the repertoire was profiled, and TCRdb retains in-frame clones only, with some absent. The sample consists of over 150 clones, roughly 34% of them appearing once. Weekly restimulation over about 3 weeks used irradiated TAP-deficient T2 cells pulsed with approximately 0.98 uM peptide. The material sequenced was M1 dextramer-binding CD8+ T cells from cultured PBMCs. Subset noted: CD8 T cells sorted as dextramer-positive for the influenza matrix M1 58-66 peptide. The receptors come from a person under 35 in good health.

The rearrangement uses TRBV19 and TRBJ2-7, with a tentative D call TRBD1 (6 bases). Trimming stripped 1 base from V and 4 bases from J, with 8 bases between. Germline V gene lookup returns CDR1 LNHDA and CDR2 SQIVND (reference sequence). The CDR3 is 13 amino acids. CDR3 nucleotide sequence: TGTGCCAGTAGTATAGTGGGGGCATACGAGCAGTACTTC. Translation: CASSIVGAYEQYF.

The chain recombines TRBV19 with TRBJ1-5; no definite D call. Trimming stripped 5 bases from V and 7 bases from J, with 12 bases between. This CDR3 spans 13 amino acids. Germline CDR1 is LNHDA and CDR2 is SQIVND (reference sequence). CDR3 residues: CASSVRSGQPQHF. The CDR3 nucleotides are TGTGCCAGTAGTGTTCGTTCCGGGCAGCCCCAGCATTTT.

This clone came up a few times. The V call is TRBV19, the J call TRBJ2-1; D is perhaps TRBD2 (6 bases). The CDR3 consists of 15 residues. Trimming stripped 5 bases from V and 0 bases from J, with 11 bases between. Germline CDR1 LNHDA, CDR2 SQIVND (reference sequence). The CDR3 DNA is TGTGCCAGTAGTCTATTCGGGAGCTCCTACAATGAGCAGTTCTTC. Translating gives CASSLFGSSYNEQFF.

This clone was detected only a few times. V usage is TRBV12-1 and J usage is TRBJ1-2; TRBD1, the table's D call, was not compared with the DNA. TRBV12-1 is a pseudogene segment. CDR3 length: 15 amino acids. The CDR3 nucleotides are TGTGCCAGCAGCCACGGGACAGGGGGGGACTATGGCTACACCTTC. As protein: CASSHGTGGDYGYTF.

The chain joins TRBV19 to TRBJ1-1; D unclear. The V and J ends lost 5 bases and 4 bases respectively, with 8 bases between them. Germline assignment: CDR1 LNHDA and CDR2 SQIVND (reference sequence). The CDR3 is made up of 12 amino acids. The CDR3 sequence: CASSPFGTEAFF. The CDR3 DNA is TGTGCCAGTAGTCCGTTCGGCACTGAAGCTTTCTTT.

The gene calls are TRBV11-3 and TRBJ2-1; D is undetermined. The CDR3 is made up of 11 amino acids. The germline V and J ends were trimmed by 5 bases and 7 bases, with 6 bases remaining between them. Germline loops: CDR1 SGHNT, CDR2 YENEEA. CDR3 sequence: CASSSTNEQFF. CDR3 bases: TGTGCCAGCAGCAGTACTAATGAGCAGTTCTTC. The whole variable domain, remainder taken from reference TRBV11-3 and TRBJ2-1, is EAGVVQSPRYKIIEKKQPVAFWCNPISGHNTLYWYLQNLGQGPELLIRYENEEAVDDSQLPKDRFSAERLKGVDSTLKIQPAELGDSAVYLCASSSTNEQFFGPGTRLTVL.

Within the sample, this clone is hyperexpanded (1% or more). The rearrangement links TRBV19 to TRBJ2-1, with 9 bases lining up with TRBD2. The germline V gene has CDR1 LNHDA and CDR2 SQIVND (reference sequence). The ends lost 4 bases at V and 5 bases at J; junction bases unmatched: 6. The CDR3 runs to 15 residues. The CDR3 is CASSTHSGGNNEQFF. The CDR3 DNA sequence: TGTGCCAGTAGTACTCATAGCGGGGGAAACAATGAGCAGTTCTTC.

The chain links TRBV19 to TRBJ2-3, with D maybe TRBD2 (6 bases). This CDR3 comprises 13 residues. Trimming left V 6 bases short and J 5 bases short, with 12 bases between. Germline values: CDR1 LNHDA, CDR2 SQIVND (reference sequence). CDR3 coding DNA: TGTGCCAGTAGCGTCACTAGCTTAGATACGCAGTATTTT. It yields the protein CASSVTSLDTQYF.

By proportion, this clone is hyperexpanded. V usage is TRBV19 and J usage is TRBJ1-2, with a possible D match to TRBD1 (6 bases). Trimming shortened V by 8 bases and J by 4 bases, and 11 bases separated the two germline ends. Germline CDR1 reads LNHDA; CDR2 reads SQIVND (reference sequence). The CDR3 covers 12 residues. The CDR3 protein is CASATGTYGYTF. The CDR3 region has the DNA TGTGCCAGTGCAACAGGGACCTATGGCTACACCTTC.

This clone was observed a few times. The genes are TRBV19 and TRBJ2-1; 7 bases are shared with TRBD2. Germline V lookup: CDR1 LNHDA, CDR2 SQIVND (reference sequence). CDR3 length: 13 residues. J was trimmed by 8 bases and V by 3 bases; bases with no gene match: 4. The CDR3, as DNA: TGTGCCAGTAGTATGTTCGGGAGGTATGAGCAGTTCTTC. Encoded protein: CASSMFGRYEQFF.

The rearrangement links TRBV2 to TRBJ1-5; D gene unclear. Germline loops: CDR1 SNHLY, CDR2 FYNNEI. V lost 3 bases to trimming and J lost 3 bases, with 9 bases between them. This CDR3 spans 14 amino acids. The CDR3 is CASSDGGTNQPQHF. CDR3 in DNA: TGTGCCAGCAGTGACGGAGGAACCAATCAGCCCCAGCATTTT.

Concerning this clone itself: This may come from a read error, since a much larger clone is one base off. V and J are TRBV7-2 and TRBJ2-5; 10 bases map to TRBD2. CDR1 is SGHTA, CDR2 FQGNSA, per germline. The CDR3 contains 16 residues. CDR3 protein: CASSPLLAGILETRYF. CDR3 nucleotide sequence: TGTGCCAGCAGTCCCCTACTAGCGGGAATCCTAGAGACCCGGTACTTC.

By sample fraction, this clone is hyperexpanded. The chain combines TRBV19 with TRBJ2-1, with D maybe TRBD2 (5 bases). CDR1 is LNHDA, CDR2 SQIVND, per germline (reference sequence). The germline V and J ends were trimmed by 6 bases and 8 bases, with 17 bases remaining between them. The CDR3 is made up of 14 amino acids. The CDR3 is CASSRRSGGDEQFF. CDR3 in DNA: TGTGCCAGTAGCCGAAGGAGCGGTGGCGATGAGCAGTTCTTC.

This clone has just a few counts. The V gene is TRBV19, the J gene TRBJ1-2; a weak D match, TRBD1 (5 bases). The ends were cut back, 4 bases at V and 6 bases at J, with 9 bases in the middle. CDR3 length equals 12 residues. CDR1 and CDR2 from the germline V gene are LNHDA and SQIVND (reference sequence). Here the CDR3 reads CASSTGFHGYTF. The CDR3 DNA follows: TGTGCCAGTAGTACAGGGTTCCATGGCTACACCTTC. The entire variable domain, with the rest obtained from reference TRBV19 and TRBJ1-2, is as follows: DGGITQSPKYLFRKEGQNVTLSCEQNLNHDAMYWYRQDPGQGLRLIYYSQIVNDFQKGDIAEGYSVSREKKESFPLTVTSAQKNPTAFYLCASSTGFHGYTFGSGTRLTVV.

The V call is TRBV19, the J call TRBJ2-5; possibly TRBD2 for D (6 bases). The tail of the sequence fits TRBJ2-7 better, so the J call may be wrong. The germline V gene has CDR1 LNHDA and CDR2 SQIVND (reference sequence). The CDR3 is 13 residues long. Here the CDR3 DNA reads TGTGCCAGTAGTTTCGGGGGATACTACGAGCAGTACTTC. It translates to CASSFGGYYEQYF.

The CDR3 DNA follows: TGCGCCAGCAGGACAGGGGCAAAAAACACTGAAGCTTTCTTT. This gives the protein CASRTGAKNTEAFF. This sequence joins TRBV10-2 and TRBJ1-1, with 8 bases identical to TRBD1. This CDR3 has 14 residues. After removal of 6 bases from V and 2 bases from J, the junction contained 5 bases not matched to a gene. Germline V gene data show CDR1 as WSHSY and CDR2 as SAAADI.

The chain has TRBV19 and TRBJ2-3; the D gene is possibly TRBD2 (5 bases). Germline CDR1 LNHDA, CDR2 SQIVND (reference sequence). The CDR3 consists of 13 residues. V lost 6 bases, J lost 4 bases, and 11 bases lay in between. The DNA for the CDR3 is TGTGCCAGTAGCACCCACGGGGCAGATACGCAGTATTTT. This gives the protein CASSTHGADTQYF.

This clone occurred a few times. This sequence joins TRBV19 and TRBJ1-2; D may be TRBD1 (6 bases). Trimming took off 10 bases at V and 4 bases at J, with 13 bases between the two ends. There are 12 residues in the CDR3. Germline V gene data show CDR1 as LNHDA and CDR2 as SQIVND (reference sequence). CDR3 region: CAISTGVYGYTF. In nucleotides, the CDR3 is TGTGCCATTTCGACAGGCGTCTATGGCTACACCTTC. Supplemented by reference TRBV19 and TRBJ1-2, the full variable domain reads DGGITQSPKYLFRKEGQNVTLSCEQNLNHDAMYWYRQDPGQGLRLIYYSQIVNDFQKGDIAEGYSVSREKKESFPLTVTSAQKNPTAFYLCAISTGVYGYTFGSGTRLTVV.

In nucleotides, the CDR3 is TGTGCCAGCTCAGTGTGGACAGGGGGAAACACTGAAGCTTTCTTT. Protein sequence: CASSVWTGGNTEAFF. The chain joins TRBV18 to TRBJ1-1; 10 bases align to TRBD1. The CDR3 covers 15 residues. CDR1 is KGHSH, CDR2 LQKENI, per germline. The V and J ends lost 5 bases and 2 bases, in that order; junction bases with no gene match: 5.

This clone occurred a few times. The rearrangement joins TRBV19 to TRBJ2-3; D remains ambiguous. Between the trimmed V and J ends, which lost 2 bases and 6 bases, there was a span of 9 bases. This CDR3 contains 13 residues. Per germline, CDR1 LNHDA and CDR2 SQIVND (reference sequence). Here the CDR3 DNA reads TGTGCCAGTAGTATATATAGCCGGGATACGCAGTATTTT. Translation gives CASSIYSRDTQYF. Full variable domain (remainder filled in from reference TRBV19 and TRBJ2-3): DGGITQSPKYLFRKEGQNVTLSCEQNLNHDAMYWYRQDPGQGLRLIYYSQIVNDFQKGDIAEGYSVSREKKESFPLTVTSAQKNPTAFYLCASSIYSRDTQYFGPGTRLTVL.

There are a few counts of this clone. The J gene is TRBJ1-5, the V gene TRBV19; D is undetermined. V was pared by 1 base and J by 7 bases, with 8 bases between. Germline V gene data show CDR1 as LNHDA and CDR2 as SQIVND (reference sequence). The CDR3 covers 13 residues. CDR3 coding DNA: TGTGCCAGTAGTATAGTAACCGGGCAGCCCCAGCATTTT. As protein: CASSIVTGQPQHF. The variable domain in full, completed from reference TRBV19 and TRBJ1-5, reads DGGITQSPKYLFRKEGQNVTLSCEQNLNHDAMYWYRQDPGQGLRLIYYSQIVNDFQKGDIAEGYSVSREKKESFPLTVTSAQKNPTAFYLCASSIVTGQPQHFGDGTRLSIL.

The rearrangement joins TRBV18 to TRBJ2-3; a possible D gene is TRBD2 (6 bases). CDR1 is KGHSH, CDR2 LQKENI, per germline. V gave up 6 bases and J gave up 2 bases, with 15 bases separating them. The CDR3 sequence is 15 residues long. CDR3 nucleotides: TGTGCCAGCTCGGAAGTGGGACTCCCCACAGATACGCAGTATTTT. Amino acids: CASSEVGLPTDTQYF.

This clone appeared a few times. V usage is TRBV5-4 and J usage is TRBJ2-7; possibly TRBD1 for D (7 bases). Germline V gene sequence: CDR1 SGHNT, CDR2 YYREEE (reference sequence). The CDR3 sequence is 14 residues long. Trimming removed 0 bases at V and 4 bases at J, with 11 bases between. The CDR3 protein is CASSLEGAGYEQYF. The CDR3 region has the DNA TGTGCCAGCAGCTTGGAGGGGGCGGGGTACGAGCAGTACTTC.

This clone was detected a few times. The chain is built from TRBV19 and TRBJ2-1; 7 bases map to TRBD1. CDR3 length equals 15 residues. V lost 3 bases, J lost 2 bases, and 4 bases stayed unmatched. Germline CDR1 LNHDA, CDR2 SQIVND (reference sequence). The CDR3 coding sequence is TGTGCCAGTAGTATGATAGGGACAGCCTACAATGAGCAGTTCTTC. Translation gives CASSMIGTAYNEQFF.

This rearrangement joins TRBV7-3 to TRBJ2-5; D possibly corresponds to TRBD1 (6 bases). Trimming took off 0 bases at V and 5 bases at J, with 10 bases between the two ends. From germline, CDR1 is SGHTA and CDR2 FQGTGA. The CDR3 loop spans 14 amino acids. CDR3 bases: TGTGCCAGCAGCTTAACGGGGGCCGGGGAGACCCAGTACTTC. Its protein is CASSLTGAGETQYF.

J is TRBJ1-3 and V is TRBV19, with D hard to call. Deletions cut 8 bases from V and 0 bases from J, with 8 bases between. CDR1 and CDR2 (germline): LNHDA, SQIVND (reference sequence). CDR3 length: 13 amino acids. The CDR3 sequence: CASSYFSGNTIYF. CDR3 DNA: TGTGCCAGTTCGTACTTCTCTGGAAACACCATATATTTT.

By share, this clone counts as hyperexpanded. V usage is TRBV19 and J usage is TRBJ2-3; D uncertain. Germline V lookup: CDR1 LNHDA, CDR2 SQIVND (reference sequence). With 8 bases removed from V and 5 bases from J, the gap between germline ends came to 14 bases. This CDR3 comprises 13 residues. DNA for the CDR3: TGTGCCAGTTCGACTGTTTCTCTAGATACGCAGTATTTT. Protein product: CASSTVSLDTQYF.